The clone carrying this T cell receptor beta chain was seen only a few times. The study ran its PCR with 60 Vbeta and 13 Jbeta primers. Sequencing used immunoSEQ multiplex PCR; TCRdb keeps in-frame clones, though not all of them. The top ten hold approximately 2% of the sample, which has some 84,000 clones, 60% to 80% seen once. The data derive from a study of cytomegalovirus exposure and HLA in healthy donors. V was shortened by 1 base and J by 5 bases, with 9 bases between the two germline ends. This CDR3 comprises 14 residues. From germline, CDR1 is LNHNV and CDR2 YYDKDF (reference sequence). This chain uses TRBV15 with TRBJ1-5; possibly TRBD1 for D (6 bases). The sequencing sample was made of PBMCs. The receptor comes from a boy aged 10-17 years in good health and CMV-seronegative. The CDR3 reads CATSRGQVDQPQHF. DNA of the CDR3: TGTGCCACCAGCAGAGGACAGGTAGATCAGCCCCAGCATTTT.